This T cell receptor beta chain is from a study of technical replicates of blood from a few donors (dated by TCRdb to the late 2010s). To note about this clone: No antigen is known for it. Base quality data are lacking; no much larger clone is found one base away.

Libraries were built with the immunoSEQ multiplex PCR assay. The clones in this table, taken by TCRdb from immuneACCESS, are in-frame only. Not every clone is retained; where verified, under half of the shortfall comes from an unresolved V gene, and the cause of the rest is unknown. In this sample the table shows 75,000 to 100,000 clones, 94% of which occur a single time. 0.25% of the sample is taken by the ten largest. The germline ends are 8 bases apart after V is trimmed by 1 base and J by 4 bases. From the cysteine through the phenylalanine, the CDR3 covers 14 amino acids. CDR3 DNA only is kept here, 42 bases in frame from base 1. In the germline V gene (reference sequence), CDR1 corresponds to SEHNR and CDR2 to FQNEAQ.

Sample: T cells isolated from PBMCs. The sequence was obtained from a human donor in good health. The rearrangement combines TRBV7-9 with TRBJ1-5; the D region possibly corresponds to TRBD1 (5 bases align). The CDR3 has the sequence CASSLGSGNQPQHF. Read as DNA, the sequence is TGTGCCAGCAGCTTAGGGTCAGGGAATCAGCCCCAGCATTTT.